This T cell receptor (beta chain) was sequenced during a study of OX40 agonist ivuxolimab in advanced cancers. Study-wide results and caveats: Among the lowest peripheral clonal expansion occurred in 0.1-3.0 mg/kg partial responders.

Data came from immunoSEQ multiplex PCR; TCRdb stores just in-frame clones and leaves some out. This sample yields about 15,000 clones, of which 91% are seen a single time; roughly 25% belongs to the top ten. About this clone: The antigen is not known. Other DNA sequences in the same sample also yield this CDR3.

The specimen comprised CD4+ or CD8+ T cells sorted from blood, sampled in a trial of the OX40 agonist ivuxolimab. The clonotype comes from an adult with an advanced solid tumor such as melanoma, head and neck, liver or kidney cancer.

The CDR3 region has the DNA TGTGCCAGCAGCTTAGGAACAAGTAACTATGGCTACACCTTC. Translation gives CASSLGTSNYGYTF. The rearrangement uses TRBV11-2 and TRBJ1-2; D gene unclear. The CDR3 is 14 amino acids. Between the trimmed V and J ends, which lost 1 base and 1 base, there was a span of 7 bases. Germline assignment: CDR1 SGHAT and CDR2 FQNNGV.